The 32 T cell receptor beta chains below come from one sample, sequenced in a study of cytomegalovirus exposure and HLA in healthy donors. TCRdb keeps only in-frame clones here, not all; method: immunoSEQ multiplex PCR. The sample yields tens of thousands of clones, about 95% seen once. The sample was PBMCs. These receptors were taken from a woman between 18 and 29 years old in good health and CMV-seropositive.

The V call is TRBV5-4, the J call TRBJ2-5; 9 nucleotides agree with TRBD1. Germline loops: CDR1 SGHNT, CDR2 YYREEE (reference sequence). This CDR3 is built from 13 residues. With 4 bases clipped from V and 5 bases from J, the junction kept 3 bases outside the gene matches. CDR3 coding DNA: TGTGCCAGCAGCACAGGGGGCCGGGAGACCCAGTACTTC. The encoded protein is CASSTGGRETQYF.

The rearrangement uses TRBV7-2 and TRBJ1-4, with TRBD1 matching over 9 bases. This CDR3 region has 14 residues. V gave up 3 bases and J gave up 7 bases; unmatched junction bases: 3. Germline V gene lookup returns CDR1 SGHTA and CDR2 FQGNSA. CDR3 amino acids: CASSLGQGREKLFF. CDR3 coding DNA: TGTGCCAGCAGCTTGGGACAGGGACGTGAAAAACTGTTTTTT.

The V call is TRBV5-5, the J call TRBJ1-5; TRBD1 matches 7 bases. The junction had 5 bases not matched to a gene; V was cut back by 4 bases and J by 4 bases. This CDR3 region has 14 residues. Germline CDR1 SGHKS, CDR2 YYEKEE (reference sequence). CDR3 coding DNA: TGTGCCAGCAGCCGGGACAGCAGAAATCAGCCCCAGCATTTT. Encoded protein: CASSRDSRNQPQHF.

This clone was found once. The chain couples TRBV19 to TRBJ1-2; possibly TRBD1 for D (5 bases). The germline V gene encodes CDR1 LNHDA and CDR2 SQIVND (reference sequence). The CDR3 runs 15 residues. V lost 5 bases and J lost 0, with 13 bases in between. This CDR3 reads CASSESGPANYGYTF. Here the CDR3 DNA reads TGTGCCAGTAGTGAATCAGGGCCCGCTAACTATGGCTACACCTTC.

V usage is TRBV4-3 and J usage is TRBJ2-7, with TRBD2 matching over 8 bases. Looked up from germline, CDR1 is LGHNA and CDR2 is YSLEER. V dropped 0 bases and J dropped 3; count of bases not matched to a gene: 13. The CDR3 has 18 amino acids. The DNA for the CDR3 is TGCGCCAGCAGCCAAGATCCTGGGCCGGGGGGGAGAGGCTACGAGCAGTACTTC. Translated: CASSQDPGPGGRGYEQYF.

The chain is built from TRBV7-2 and TRBJ1-2, with unresolved D. CDR1 is SGHTA and CDR2 is FQGNSA in the germline V gene. The CDR3 length is 14 residues. V dropped 4 bases and J dropped 2 bases, with 11 bases sitting between them. The CDR3 bases are TGTGCCAGCAGCTCTAGCCGGATAAACTATGGCTACACCTTC. Translating gives CASSSSRINYGYTF.

The chain links TRBV28 to TRBJ2-7, with 7 bases aligning to TRBD1. The CDR3 is 15 amino acids. V lost 6 bases and J lost 2; bases outside the gene matches: 10. Germline CDR1 reads MDHEN; CDR2 reads SYDVKM. CDR3 nucleotides: TGTGCCAGCAGAAGGACAGGCCGATATGCCTACGAGCAGTACTTC. Protein product: CASRRTGRYAYEQYF.

The gene calls are TRBV11-2 and TRBJ1-4, with 7 bases lining up with TRBD1. The CDR3 totals 15 residues. J was trimmed by 5 bases and V by 4 bases; bases with no gene match: 7. Germline V gene sequence: CDR1 SGHAT, CDR2 FQNNGV. In DNA, the CDR3 is TGTGCCAGCAGCTCTCCCGGGACAGAAAATGAAAAACTGTTTTTT. It translates to CASSSPGTENEKLFF.

The V call is TRBV5-6, the J call TRBJ1-6, with D perhaps TRBD1 (6 bases). Trimming took off 8 bases at V and 8 bases at J, with 20 bases between the two ends. The CDR3 has 15 amino acids. Germline V lookup: CDR1 SGHDT, CDR2 YYEEEE. In DNA form, the CDR3 reads TGTGCCAGAGGGCCGGAGTTGAACAGGGATTCACCCCTCCACTTT. It translates to CARGPELNRDSPLHF.

The V call is TRBV28, the J call TRBJ1-1; D gene unclear. The CDR3 is made up of 14 amino acids. Germline-derived CDR1 and CDR2 are MDHEN and SYDVKM. V lost 7 bases, J lost 5 bases, and 17 bases lay in between. DNA of the CDR3: TGTGCCAGCACCTTAGGGTGGGGAGGGACTGAAGCTTTCTTT. Translation gives CASTLGWGGTEAFF.

The gene calls are TRBV28 and TRBJ2-3, with 8 bases aligning to TRBD2. CDR3 length equals 17 residues. CDR1 MDHEN and CDR2 SYDVKM come from the germline V gene. The ends lost 5 bases at V and 5 bases at J; junction bases unmatched: 15. The CDR3: CASSPGRERGPRDTQYF. The CDR3 DNA sequence: TGTGCCAGCAGTCCTGGGAGGGAGCGGGGGCCTAGAGATACGCAGTATTTT.

V gene TRBV5-6 combines with J gene TRBJ1-5; D might be TRBD1 (5 bases). Trimming removed 0 bases at V and 4 bases at J, with 8 bases between. Germline lookup yields CDR1 SGHDT and CDR2 YYEEEE. The CDR3 extends over 14 amino acids. For the CDR3, the DNA is TGTGCCAGCAGCTTGGGACAGAGAAATCAGCCCCAGCATTTT. Residues: CASSLGQRNQPQHF.

V usage is TRBV2 and J usage is TRBJ1-1; 8 bases are a match to TRBD1. The CDR3 loop spans 11 amino acids. Germline V CDR1 and CDR2: SNHLY, FYNNEI. The ends lost 6 bases at V and 8 bases at J; junction bases unmatched: 2. The chain's CDR3 is CASRTGAEAFF. DNA of the CDR3: TGTGCCAGCAGGACAGGGGCGGAAGCTTTCTTT.

This rearrangement joins TRBV29-1 to TRBJ2-1; 12 bases are a match to TRBD1. This CDR3 is 18 amino acids long. CDR1 is SQVTM and CDR2 is ANQGSEA in the germline V gene. With 7 bases clipped from V and 10 bases from J, the junction kept 23 bases outside the gene matches. CDR3 in amino acids: CSGRDRGLLAGAYREQFF. The DNA of the CDR3 is TGCAGCGGACGGGACAGGGGGCTTCTGGCGGGAGCGTACCGGGAGCAGTTCTTC.

This chain links TRBV28 with TRBJ1-5; D not resolved. The CDR3 spans 12 residues. Looked up from germline, CDR1 is MDHEN and CDR2 is SYDVKM. Between the trimmed V and J ends, which lost 5 bases and 6 bases, there was a span of 8 bases. The CDR3 loop is CASSPLSQPQHF. CDR3 nucleotides: TGTGCCAGCAGTCCTTTATCTCAGCCCCAGCATTTT.

This chain connects TRBV9 to TRBJ1-2; D remains unclear. Germline CDR1 reads SGDLS; CDR2 reads YYNGEE. Deletions cut 7 bases from V and 7 bases from J, with 17 bases between. The CDR3 has 13 residues. In nucleotides, the CDR3 is TGTGCCAGCCAAGGATGGGCAGATGGTGGCTACACCTTC. Amino acid sequence: CASQGWADGGYTF.

The rearrangement links TRBV19 to TRBJ1-3, with a weak D call TRBD1 (5 bases). CDR1 and CDR2 from the germline V gene are LNHDA and SQIVND (reference sequence). Trimming removed 6 bases from V and 1 base from J, with 13 bases in between. The CDR3 consists of 15 residues. CDR3 region: CASSPGHSSGNTIYF. CDR3 nucleotide sequence: TGTGCCAGTAGCCCCGGACACTCGTCTGGAAACACCATATATTTT.

The chain recombines TRBV7-6 with TRBJ2-2, with a possible D match to TRBD1 (6 bases). The CDR3 contains 15 residues. The V gene's germline CDR1 is SGHVS and CDR2 FNYEAQ. V lost 4 bases to trimming and J lost 0 bases, with 9 bases between them. The CDR3 DNA reads TGTGCCAGCAGCTATGGACAGACGAACACCGGGGAGCTGTTTTTT. It yields the protein CASSYGQTNTGELFF.

This chain links TRBV29-1 with TRBJ2-7; perhaps TRBD2 as D (7 bases). The CDR3 is 13 amino acids. Trimming removed 4 bases at V and 1 base at J, with 11 bases between. Germline loops: CDR1 SQVTM, CDR2 ANQGSEA. CDR3 protein: CSVVGGASYEQYF. The CDR3 DNA sequence: TGCAGCGTTGTAGGGGGGGCATCCTACGAGCAGTACTTC.

The chain carries TRBV7-9 and TRBJ1-2; 9 bases line up with TRBD1. The V gene's germline CDR1 is SEHNR and CDR2 FQNEAQ (reference sequence). The CDR3 is made up of 14 amino acids. With 4 bases clipped from V and 7 bases from J, the junction kept 7 bases outside the gene matches. This chain's CDR3 is CASSWGDRDRGYTF. CDR3 DNA sequence: TGTGCCAGCAGCTGGGGGGACAGGGACCGTGGCTACACCTTC. The entire variable domain, with the rest obtained from reference TRBV7-9 and TRBJ1-2, is as follows: DTGVSQNPRHKITKRGQNVTFRCDPISEHNRLYWYRQTLGQGPEFLTYFQNEAQLEKSRLLSDRFSAERPKGSFSTLEIQRTEQGDSAMYLCASSWGDRDRGYTFGSGTRLTVV.

The V call is TRBV6-5, the J call TRBJ2-7; 7 nucleotides line up with TRBD1. The ends lost 5 bases at V and 5 bases at J; junction bases unmatched: 3. The CDR3 length is 12 residues. Germline V gene lookup returns CDR1 MNHEY and CDR2 SVGAGI. CDR3 protein: CASSIQGNEQYF. The CDR3 DNA follows: TGTGCCAGCAGTATACAGGGGAACGAGCAGTACTTC.

The chain couples TRBV4-1 to TRBJ1-2; TRBD1 matches 8 bases. From germline, CDR1 is MGHRA and CDR2 YSYEKL. With 4 bases clipped from V and 7 bases from J, the junction kept 8 bases outside the gene matches. The CDR3 spans 14 residues. The CDR3 is CASSPVQGDPGYTF. CDR3 in DNA: TGCGCCAGCAGCCCCGTACAGGGGGATCCTGGCTACACCTTC.

This rearrangement joins TRBV30 to TRBJ2-2; 9 bases agree with TRBD2. The V segment lost 7 bases and the J segment 3 bases; nucleotides outside the gene matches: 12. From germline, CDR1 is GTSNPN and CDR2 SVGIG (reference sequence). The CDR3 runs to 16 residues. Written as DNA, the CDR3 is TGTGCCTCCCTCGGGGCGGGAGGGCCTCACACCGGGGAGCTGTTTTTT. Its translation is CASLGAGGPHTGELFF.

Here the CDR3 reads CASSDRTEASYTF. DNA of the CDR3: TGTGCCAGCAGTGACAGGACAGAGGCAAGCTACACCTTC. The V call is TRBV2, the J call TRBJ1-2, with a tentative D call TRBD1 (6 bases). Germline V gene data show CDR1 as SNHLY and CDR2 as FYNNEI. Trimming removed 3 bases at V and 9 bases at J, with 14 bases between. CDR3 size: 13 residues. The full variable domain, with the rest looked up from reference TRBV2 and TRBJ1-2, is EPEVTQTPSHQVTQMGQEVILRCVPISNHLYFYWYRQILGQKVEFLVSFYNNEISEKSEIFDDQFSVERPDGSNFTLKIRSTKLEDSAMYFCASSDRTEASYTFGSGTRLTVV.

Points on this clone: The identical CDR3 is also encoded by other nucleotide sequences in the sample. The chain recombines TRBV28 with TRBJ2-5; 10 nucleotides agree with TRBD1. Trimming took 6 bases from V and 3 from J; bases not matched to a gene: 7. The CDR3 totals 15 residues. Germline V gene sequence: CDR1 MDHEN, CDR2 SYDVKM. CDR3 residues: CASSSGTGVEETQYF. The CDR3 coding sequence is TGTGCCAGCAGCTCCGGGACAGGGGTTGAAGAGACCCAGTACTTC.

This clone was observed once. The CDR3: CASSYSGRSTDTQYF. The CDR3 DNA reads TGTGCCAGCAGTTACTCTGGCAGATCCACAGATACGCAGTATTTT. J is TRBJ2-3 and V is TRBV6-5; D call uncertain. Germline V lookup: CDR1 MNHEY, CDR2 SVGAGI. The CDR3 is made up of 15 amino acids. With 0 bases removed from V and 2 bases from J, the gap between germline ends came to 9 bases.

This clone was counted once. The chain employs TRBV5-8 and TRBJ2-1; 7 bases align to TRBD2. The CDR3 consists of 15 residues. V dropped 2 bases and J dropped 0; count of bases not matched to a gene: 2. CDR1 and CDR2 from the germline V gene are SGHTS and YDEGEE. For the CDR3, the DNA is TGTGCCAGCAGCTTTCGCGGGAGCTCCTACAATGAGCAGTTCTTC. It is translated as CASSFRGSSYNEQFF.

This chain uses TRBV5-1 with TRBJ2-7, with D possibly TRBD2 on 6 matching bases. The CDR3 consists of 13 residues. The V gene's germline CDR1 is SGHRS and CDR2 YFSETQ. V was cut by 4 bases and J by 0 bases, with 8 bases left in between. CDR3 coding DNA: TGCGCCAGCAGCCTGACTAGCTCCTACGAGCAGTACTTC. Its translation is CASSLTSSYEQYF.

The chain combines TRBV7-3 with TRBJ2-7, with 8 bases that match TRBD2. V trimming: 5 bases; J trimming: 6 bases; junction bases outside the gene matches: 12. CDR3 size: 15 residues. The germline V gene encodes CDR1 SGHTA and CDR2 FQGTGA. The chain's CDR3 is CASSPAGGIPSEQYF. The CDR3 coding sequence is TGTGCCAGCAGCCCCGCGGGAGGAATCCCCTCCGAGCAGTACTTC. Combining the CDR3 with reference TRBV7-3 and TRBJ2-7 gives the whole variable domain GAGVSQTPSNKVTEKGKYVELRCDPISGHTALYWYRQSLGQGPEFLIYFQGTGAADDSGLPNDRFFAVRPEGSVSTLKIQRTERGDSAVYLCASSPAGGIPSEQYFGPGTRLTVT.

This CDR3 is CASSLLYRAYEQYF. CDR3 DNA: TGTGCCAGCAGCTTGTTGTACAGGGCCTACGAGCAGTACTTC. The chain has TRBV5-6 and TRBJ2-7; tentative D call: TRBD1 (6 bases). The length of the CDR3 is 14 residues. Trimming shortened V by 1 base and J by 2 bases, and 10 bases separated the two germline ends. The V gene's germline CDR1 is SGHDT and CDR2 YYEEEE.

V usage is TRBV5-1 and J usage is TRBJ1-2, with D unclear. The CDR3 totals 14 residues. CDR1 and CDR2 from the germline V gene are SGHRS and YFSETQ. Trimming left V 5 bases short and J 4 bases short, with 15 bases between. The CDR3 sequence is CASSVDAGSYGYTF. As DNA, the CDR3 is TGCGCCAGCAGTGTTGATGCAGGTAGCTATGGCTACACCTTC.

Here the CDR3 DNA reads TGTGCCAGCAGCCCCCCTGGACAGGCCGACTATGGCTACACCTTC. It yields the protein CASSPPGQADYGYTF. The chain is built from TRBV7-9 and TRBJ1-2, with 7 bases fitting TRBD1. The CDR3 has 15 residues. After removal of 5 bases from V and 3 bases from J, the junction contained 9 bases not matched to a gene. Germline CDR1 and CDR2: SEHNR and FQNEAQ (reference sequence).